This TCR beta chain is from a study of blood T cell repertoires in COVID-19. Trimming took 0 bases from V and 6 from J; bases not matched to a gene: 8. The CDR3 has 15 amino acids. Germline V CDR1 and CDR2: SGHRS, YFSETQ. In its sample, this clone was seen once. The authors' processing: Quantification of nucleated cells was approximated via reference gene primer amplification. TCRdb keeps only in-frame clones here, not all; method: immunoSEQ multiplex PCR. D and trimming come from the DNA, and the V and J calls and clone size come from that table. The table shows 150,000 to 200,000 clones, with approximately 82% occurring only once. All recovered Cohort 3 donors got two negative PCRs, got clearance, or saw symptom resolution.

The receptor was derived from a woman aged 50 to 60 who had recovered from COVID-19. The sample comprised PBMCs or T cells enriched from blood (not recorded which). The chain links TRBV5-1 to TRBJ2-5; 7 bases fit TRBD2. The CDR3 coding sequence is TGCGCCAGCAGCTTGGGCGGGGGAGATGGGCAGACCCAGTACTTC. Translating gives CASSLGGGDGQTQYF.